The 19 T cell receptor beta chains listed next were all sequenced from one sample in a study of blood T cell repertoires in COVID-19. Clones were read by immunoSEQ multiplex PCR, and TCRdb kept only the in-frame ones, dropping some. The sample gives more than 250,000 clones, approximately 92% of which show up once; roughly 18% is in the top ten. The specimen was PBMCs or T cells enriched from blood (not recorded which). The receptors originated from a woman aged 25 to 39 who had recovered from COVID-19.

The chain joins TRBV5-1 to TRBJ2-3; D remains ambiguous. This CDR3 is built from 15 residues. From germline, CDR1 is SGHRS and CDR2 YFSETQ. V was pared by 4 bases and J by 0 bases, with 12 bases between. The CDR3 protein is CASSRTVASTDTQYF. The CDR3 DNA sequence: TGCGCCAGCAGCCGTACAGTGGCTAGCACAGATACGCAGTATTTT.

The count of this clone is one. The V and J genes are TRBV7-9 and TRBJ2-1; TRBD2 matches 7 bases. This CDR3 is 13 amino acids long. J gave up 6 bases and V 5 bases, and 4 bases lay outside the gene matches. Looked up from germline, CDR1 is SEHNR and CDR2 is FQNEAQ (reference sequence). The CDR3: CASSAGVGNEQFF. DNA for the CDR3: TGTGCCAGCAGCGCGGGAGTGGGCAATGAGCAGTTCTTC.

In nucleotides, the CDR3 is TGTGCCAGCAGTAAACAGGGGTGGGACACTGAAGCTTTCTTT. Translation gives CASSKQGWDTEAFF. The V gene is TRBV27, the J gene TRBJ1-1; 7 nucleotides agree with TRBD1. Germline V gives CDR1 MNHEY, CDR2 SMNVEV (reference sequence). CDR3 size: 14 residues. V gave up 5 bases and J gave up 3 bases; unmatched junction bases: 6.

The chain has TRBV12-3 or TRBV12-4 and TRBJ2-3, with TRBD2 as a possible D gene (5 bases). V gave up 6 bases and J gave up 6 bases, with 13 bases separating them. CDR3 length equals 13 residues. The CDR3 reads CASSSWEWDTQYF. CDR3 nucleotides: TGTGCCAGCAGCTCGTGGGAGTGGGATACGCAGTATTTT.

V usage is TRBV6-6 and J usage is TRBJ2-7; 8 bases line up with TRBD1. The CDR3 runs 15 residues. Per germline, CDR1 MNHNY and CDR2 SVGAGI (reference sequence). The J segment lost 2 bases and the V segment lost 4 bases, leaving 7 bases of the junction unmatched. In nucleotides, the CDR3 is TGTGCCAGCAGTTTCTTGTTACAGGGGGCCTACGAGCAGTACTTC. It encodes CASSFLLQGAYEQYF.

On this clone itself: Other nucleotide sequences in the sample specify the same CDR3. As DNA, the CDR3 is TGTGCCAGCAGTGCCGGGGTGAACACTGAAGCTTTCTTT. Translated, it gives CASSAGVNTEAFF. The chain employs TRBV28 and TRBJ1-1; D is unresolved. In germline, CDR1 is MDHEN, CDR2 SYDVKM. This CDR3 is built from 13 residues. V was trimmed by 5 bases and J by 0 bases, leaving 7 bases between them.

This chain joins TRBV7-2 and TRBJ2-5; tentatively, D is TRBD1 (6 bases). The V and J ends lost 1 base and 5 bases respectively, with 14 bases between them. This CDR3 region has 15 residues. Per the germline V gene, CDR1 is SGHTA and CDR2 is FQGNSA. The CDR3 DNA reads TGTGCCAGCAGCTTAGGGGGGCTCCAGGAGGAGACCCAGTACTTC. This translates into CASSLGGLQEETQYF.

The chain couples TRBV12-3 or TRBV12-4 to TRBJ2-2; D is unresolved. With 4 bases removed from V and 3 bases from J, the gap between germline ends came to 3 bases. The CDR3 runs to 12 residues. The CDR3 DNA sequence: TGTGCCAGCAGTTCTTACACCGGGGAGCTGTTTTTT. Its protein is CASSSYTGELFF.

This clone was observed once. The CDR3 sequence: CASSLLSGGTDTQYF. The CDR3 DNA follows: TGCGCCAGCAGCCTCCTTTCGGGGGGGACAGATACGCAGTATTTT. The chain is built from TRBV4-1 and TRBJ2-3; the match to TRBD2 covers 8 bases. CDR1 is MGHRA and CDR2 is YSYEKL in the germline V gene. This CDR3 contains 15 residues. The V segment lost 4 bases and the J segment 3 bases; nucleotides outside the gene matches: 6.

This chain uses TRBV23-1 with TRBJ1-3, with TRBD1 identical over 12 bases. TRBV23-1 is marked as an open reading frame, function uncertain. This CDR3 spans 19 amino acids. V shed 5 bases and J 0 bases; nucleotides not matched to a gene: 11. The CDR3 region has the DNA TGCGCCAGCAGTAGCGGGGGACAGGGGGCGTGTTACTCTGGAAACACCATATATTTT. It codes for CASSSGGQGACYSGNTIYF.

Details on this clone: A junction boundary mismatches the germline segment, possibly from a read error. V usage is TRBV5-1 and J usage is TRBJ1-2; 7 bases are shared with TRBD1. The germline V gene has CDR1 SGHRS and CDR2 YFSETQ. CDR3 length equals 14 residues. In DNA, the CDR3 is TGCGCCAGCAGGTTGGAGGAGGGGGCCGATGGCTACACCTTC. The encoded protein is CASRLEEGADGYTF.

The chain uses TRBV3-1 (or the pseudogene TRBV3-2) and TRBJ2-5; 8 bases line up with TRBD1. The CDR3 spans 18 residues. Germline-derived CDR1 and CDR2 are LGHDT and YNNKEL (reference sequence). The V segment lost 3 bases and the J segment 0 bases; nucleotides outside the gene matches: 12. The CDR3 region has the DNA TGTGCCAGCAGCCACCCCGACAGGGGACCCCGGTACCAAGAGACCCAGTACTTC. It codes for CASSHPDRGPRYQETQYF.

This chain connects TRBV27 to TRBJ2-7, with 10 positions matching TRBD2. With V trimmed by 2 bases and J by 7 bases, 14 bases remained unmatched. This CDR3 has 17 amino acids. Germline CDR1 is MNHEY and CDR2 is SMNVEV (reference sequence). The CDR3 DNA reads TGTGCCAGCAGTTTAACGGTGGGGGCTAGCGGGAGTTGGGAGCAGTACTTC. Its protein product is CASSLTVGASGSWEQYF.

The CDR3 spells CASSPPQPRGNEQFF. Written as DNA, the CDR3 is TGTGCCAGCTCACCACCGCAGCCAAGGGGCAATGAGCAGTTCTTC. J is TRBJ2-1 and V is TRBV18; D is possibly TRBD1 (5 bases). Trimming took off 0 bases at V and 6 bases at J, with 12 bases between the two ends. Per germline, CDR1 KGHSH and CDR2 LQKENI. This CDR3 has 15 residues. Drawing the rest from reference TRBV18 and TRBJ2-1, the complete variable domain is NAGVMQNPRHLVRRRGQEARLRCSPMKGHSHVYWYRQLPEEGLKFMVYLQKENIIDESGMPKERFSAEFPKEGPSILRIQQVVRGDSAAYFCASSPPQPRGNEQFFGPGTRLTVL.

A word on this clone: In the same sample, other DNA sequences code for this CDR3. The genes are TRBV28 and TRBJ1-5; D not certain. The CDR3 has 12 amino acids. Germline CDR1 reads MDHEN; CDR2 reads SYDVKM. V was cut by 6 bases and J by 4 bases, with 7 bases left in between. As DNA, the CDR3 is TGTGCCAGCAGGGCGGGGAATCAGCCCCAGCATTTT. Translating it yields CASRAGNQPQHF.

This chain joins TRBV6-2 or TRBV6-3 and TRBJ1-2, with unresolved D. Germline V gives CDR1 MNHEY, CDR2 SVGEGT. The CDR3 spans 12 residues. V dropped 3 bases and J dropped 8 bases, with 10 bases sitting between them. CDR3: CASSYGTGGYTF. Written as DNA, the CDR3 is TGTGCCAGCAGTTATGGCACCGGGGGCTACACCTTC.

The genes are TRBV3-1 (or the pseudogene TRBV3-2) and TRBJ2-7; a weak D match, TRBD2 (6 bases). This CDR3 has 15 amino acids. Trimming took 2 bases from V and 0 from J, leaving 11 bases between them. CDR1 and CDR2 from the germline V gene are LGHDT and YNNKEL (reference sequence). This CDR3 is CASSQRETASYEQYF. Here the CDR3 DNA reads TGTGCCAGCAGCCAACGGGAGACCGCCTCCTACGAGCAGTACTTC.

This clone has more than one count but fewer than ten. J is TRBJ2-7 and V is TRBV4-1; D is unclear. CDR1 and CDR2 from the germline V gene are MGHRA and YSYEKL. The ends were cut back, 5 bases at V and 4 bases at J, with 12 bases in the middle. The CDR3 loop spans 13 amino acids. The CDR3 DNA is TGCGCCAGCAGCTCTCGCCGAGGTTACGAGCAGTACTTC. Translating it yields CASSSRRGYEQYF.

This clone appeared a few times. V usage is TRBV9 and J usage is TRBJ2-7; TRBD1 matches 8 bases. CDR1 and CDR2 from the germline V gene are SGDLS and YYNGEE. This CDR3 has 13 residues. The V gene end was trimmed by 4 bases and the J gene end by 3 bases; junction bases not matched to a gene: 3. As DNA, the CDR3 is TGTGCCAGCAGCCCGACAGGGGACTACGAGCAGTACTTC. Translation gives CASSPTGDYEQYF.